This T cell receptor beta chain stems from a study of OX40 agonist ivuxolimab in advanced cancers. Whole-study context: Those enrolled were 80% to 85% male, with a mean age of around 60 years and ages from 23 to 79.

As for this clone: The antigen remains unidentified.

CDR3 size: 15 residues. Germline CDR1 MGHRA, CDR2 YSYEKL. The V segment lost 1 base and the J segment 5 bases; nucleotides outside the gene matches: 8. The study, taken as a whole, reports: Averaged across samples, CD8+ T cells carried more expanded clones than CD4+ did.

Sequencing was performed with immunoSEQ multiplex PCR; in TCRdb, only in-frame clones are kept and a portion is missing. Of over 50,000 clones in the sample, roughly 85% are singletons; the top ten hold roughly 0.47%. The sequencing here drew on CD4+ or CD8+ T cells sorted from blood, taken in a trial of the OX40 agonist ivuxolimab. This TCR was recovered from an adult with an advanced solid tumor such as melanoma, head and neck, liver or kidney cancer. The chain employs TRBV4-1 and TRBJ2-7; 7 nucleotides align to TRBD2. CDR3 sequence (DNA): TGCGCCAGCAGCCAAGTACATGTAGCGGGTAACGAGCAGTACTTC. This codes for CASSQVHVAGNEQYF.